This T cell receptor (beta chain) was documented in a study of blood T cell repertoires in COVID-19. TCRdb's table, derived via immunoSEQ multiplex PCR, lists solely in-frame clones and lacks some. The table shows some 74,000 clones, with around 83% occurring only once. Germline CDR1 reads KGHSH; CDR2 reads LQKENI. Trimming shortened V by 4 bases and J by 6 bases, and 10 bases separated the two germline ends. This CDR3 spans 13 amino acids. Sequencing was done on a sample of peripheral blood. The sequence came from an elderly man with acute or convalescent COVID-19. The V call is TRBV18, the J call TRBJ1-5, with D perhaps matching TRBD1 (5 bases). This CDR3 is CASSRADSQPQHF. CDR3 sequence (DNA): TGTGCCAGCTCACGCGCCGACAGTCAGCCCCAGCATTTT.